These T cell receptor beta chains were read from a single sample in a study of T cells in Graves' hyperthyroidism and ophthalmopathy. Each CDR3 protein is one row after TCRdb ran MiXCR on the multiplex PCR reads. The sample comprises approximately 98,000 distinct CDR3 sequences, about 37% of which are singletons, and roughly 10% rests with the top ten. Material: peripheral blood or thyroid tissue (not recorded which). These receptors all come from a woman aged 25 to 45 with Graves' hyperthyroidism. The CDR3 runs from the conserved cysteine through the conserved F or W. Each record gives: clone size, V gene, D gene, J gene, CDR3 DNA, CDR3 protein. The D gene is left open where the match is weak. Not every row has a clone size; where given, it reads once, few, many or a size class.

size: many
V: TRBV19
D: -
J: TRBJ2-7
DNA: TGTGCCAGTAGTCTAGCCGGACCCCCCTACGAGCAGTACTTC
CDR3: CASSLAGPPYEQYF

size: few
V: TRBV7-7
D: TRBD2
J: TRBJ2-2
DNA: TGTGCTAGCAGCTTTTCTGCACTAGCGGGACAGACGAACACCGGGGAGCTGTTTTTT
CDR3: CASSFSALAGQTNTGELFF

size: -
V: TRBV7-2
D: TRBD2
J: TRBJ2-5
DNA: TGTGCCAGCAGCCCCGGGACTAGCGGATTACAAGAGACCCAGTACTTC
CDR3: CASSPGTSGLQETQYF

size: many
V: TRBV6-5
D: TRBD1
J: TRBJ2-5
DNA: TGTGCCAGCAGAGCAACAGGGGCCCGGTGGGAGACCCAGTACTTC
CDR3: CASRATGARWETQYF

size: -
V: TRBV20-1
D: -
J: TRBJ2-3
DNA: TGCAGTGCTAGAGCAGATTGGCAGTATTTT
CDR3: CSARADWQYF

size: -
V: TRBV2
D: -
J: TRBJ1-2
DNA: TGTGCCAGCAGTGAAGCTTATATGGTGGAGGACCTGGCCCAAAGGGGCTATGGCTACACCTTC
CDR3: CASSEAYMVEDLAQRGYGYTF

size: few
V: TRBV7-9
D: -
J: TRBJ1-1
DNA: TGTGCCAGCAGCCCAGATAGAAGGGGCGGGGCTTTCTTT
CDR3: CASSPDRRGGAFF

size: -
V: TRBV2
D: -
J: TRBJ1-1
DNA: TGTGCCAGCAAGGACCCCATGAACACTGAAGCTTTCTTT
CDR3: CASKDPMNTEAFF

size: -
V: TRBV20-1
D: TRBD2
J: TRBJ2-5
DNA: TGCAGTGCTAGGGTAGCGGGAGGGACCGAGACCCAGTACTTC
CDR3: CSARVAGGTETQYF

size: many
V: TRBV4-1
D: -
J: TRBJ1-2
DNA: TGCGCCAGCAGCCGGGTAGGACGAGACTATGGCTACACCTTC
CDR3: CASSRVGRDYGYTF

size: -
V: TRBV5-1
D: TRBD2
J: TRBJ2-5
DNA: TGCGCCAGCAGCTCAACTAGCGGGAGTAGACAAGGGACCCAGTACTTC
CDR3: CASSSTSGSRQGTQYF

size: -
V: TRBV19
D: TRBD2
J: TRBJ2-5
DNA: TGTGCCAGTAGTACATTAGCGGGAGAGACCCAGTACTTC
CDR3: CASSTLAGETQYF

size: -
V: TRBV9
D: -
J: TRBJ1-6
DNA: TGTGCCAGCAGCGTAGGCGAGGCTCGCTCCAATTCACCCCTCCACTTT
CDR3: CASSVGEARSNSPLHF

size: many
V: TRBV5-1
D: -
J: TRBJ1-5
DNA: TGCGCCAGCAGCCCGGCTGTGCAGGGTTTGAATCAGCCCCAGCATTTT
CDR3: CASSPAVQGLNQPQHF

size: many
V: TRBV28
D: -
J: TRBJ1-2
DNA: TGTGCCAGCAGCCCGCCGGACGCTACCCCCTACACCTTC
CDR3: CASSPPDATPYTF

size: -
V: TRBV10-1
D: TRBD1
J: TRBJ2-5
DNA: TGCGCCAGCAGTGGTCGACAGGGGGCGATCGGAGAGACCCAGTACTTC
CDR3: CASSGRQGAIGETQYF

size: many
V: TRBV10-3
D: TRBD2
J: TRBJ2-7
DNA: TGTGCCATCAACGGACTAGCGGGAGACGAGCAGTACTTC
CDR3: CAINGLAGDEQYF